The T cell receptor beta chain under discussion was sequenced for a study of PD-1 blockade in classical Hodgkin lymphoma. As for the study in general: Intravenous infusions of nivolumab 3 mg/kg reached patients every 2 weeks.

Each patient relapsed following autologous stem cell transplantation, and prior brentuximab vedotin exposure differed. This clone was seen a single time. Antigen specificity is unknown. Whole-study findings and limits: Any patient who commenced nivolumab under 1 year after ASCT was excluded. Complete responders started with a diversity level that resembled newly diagnosed patients at baseline.

Sequenced by immunoSEQ multiplex PCR; TCRdb stores in-frame clones only, minus some. This sample has tens of thousands of clones; 80% to 90% occur once, and the top ten carry approximately 16%. Germline CDR1 WSHSY, CDR2 SAAADI. This CDR3 comprises 11 residues. V was cut by 6 bases and J by 7 bases, with 10 bases left in between. The chain employs TRBV10-2 and TRBJ2-7; D may be TRBD1 or TRBD2 (5 bases each). Material: peripheral blood mononuclear cells (PBMCs), obtained at baseline. The receptor was derived from a human donor with classical Hodgkin lymphoma. CDR3 residues: CASSYWGEQYF. CDR3 coding DNA: TGCGCCAGCAGCTACTGGGGGGAGCAGTACTTC.